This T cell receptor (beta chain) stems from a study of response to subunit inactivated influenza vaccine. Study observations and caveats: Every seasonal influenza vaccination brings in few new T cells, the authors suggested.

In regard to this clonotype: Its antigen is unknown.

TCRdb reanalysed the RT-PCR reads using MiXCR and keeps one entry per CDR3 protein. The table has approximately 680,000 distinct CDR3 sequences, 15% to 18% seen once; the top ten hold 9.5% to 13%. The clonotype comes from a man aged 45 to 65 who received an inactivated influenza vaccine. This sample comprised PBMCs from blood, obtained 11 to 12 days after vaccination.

The CDR3 reads CASSQGHDTDTQYF. The CDR3 DNA reads as TGTGCCAGCAGCCAAGGACACGACACAGATACGCAGTATTTT. The rearrangement joins TRBV4-2 to TRBJ2-3, with D uncertain. The CDR3 is 14 residues long. V was trimmed by 1 base and J by 2 bases, leaving 7 bases between them. Germline V gene lookup returns CDR1 LGHNA and CDR2 YNFKEQ.